What follows are 4 T cell receptor beta chains derived from one specimen sequenced in a study of blood T cell repertoires in COVID-19. Some clones are missing from TCRdb's copy, which holds only in-frame ones; the method was immunoSEQ multiplex PCR. The top ten hold 5.2% of the sample, which has tens of thousands of clones, 75% to 90% seen once. Sequencing input: peripheral blood. These receptors all come from a woman over 75 with active COVID-19.

This chain connects TRBV18 to TRBJ2-5; tentatively, D is TRBD2 (6 bases). The CDR3 runs to 16 residues. Germline lookup yields CDR1 KGHSH and CDR2 LQKENI. V was trimmed by 2 bases and J by 0 bases, leaving 13 bases between them. CDR3 coding DNA: TGTGCCAGCTCACCAGCGCTAGCGCTGAACCAAGAGACCCAGTACTTC. Translating gives CASSPALALNQETQYF.

This clone was picked up one time. In DNA, the CDR3 is TGTGCCAGCTCACCAACTGAGAAAACTGAAGCTTTCTTT. It translates to CASSPTEKTEAFF. V gene TRBV18 combines with J gene TRBJ1-1, with D unresolved. The germline V gene has CDR1 KGHSH and CDR2 LQKENI. CDR3 length equals 13 residues. The V end lost 2 bases, the J end lost 5 bases, and 9 bases lay between the germline ends.

CDR3 loop: CASSYRQGSGSPNEQFF. CDR3 coding DNA: TGTGCCAGCAGTTACCGCCAGGGTAGCGGGAGTCCGAATGAGCAGTTCTTC. V is TRBV6-2 or TRBV6-3 and J is TRBJ2-1; 9 bases fit TRBD2. Germline values: CDR1 MNHEY, CDR2 SVGEGT. This CDR3 comprises 17 residues. Trimming took 2 bases from V and 7 from J; bases not matched to a gene: 12.

In the case of this clone: Sequence at one end of the junction differs from germline and may be a read error. The chain recombines TRBV27 with TRBJ2-6; a weak D match, TRBD1 (6 bases). The CDR3 totals 15 residues. The germline V gene has CDR1 MNHEY and CDR2 SMNVEV (reference sequence). CDR3 residues: CATGTPSSGANVLTF. CDR3 nucleotides: TGCGCAACCGGGACACCAAGCTCTGGGGCCAACGTCCTGACTTTC.